The 4 T cell receptor beta chains given below trace back to one sample, sequenced in a study of T cell repertoires in cytomegalovirus infection. TCRdb re-called the reads with MiXCR, one entry per CDR3 protein. Of approximately 500,000 distinct CDR3 sequences detected, around 11% appear once; the ten largest clones hold roughly 10%. The sequencing sample was made of PBMCs. The receptors originated from a human donor in good health (CMV status not recorded). Some clones in this sample may be carry-over from other donors' samples.

The chain recombines TRBV27 with TRBJ1-2; D not certain. Germline loops: CDR1 MNHEY, CDR2 SMNVEV (reference sequence). Trimming left V 6 bases short and J 7 bases short, with 15 bases between. This CDR3 has 13 residues. DNA of the CDR3: TGTGCCAGCAGCCTAGAGGGTTCTACTGGCTACACCTTC. Its protein product is CASSLEGSTGYTF.

The chain combines TRBV18 with TRBJ2-5; D is tentatively TRBD1 or TRBD2 (5 bases each). Trimming left V 1 base short and J 3 bases short, with 12 bases between. The CDR3 extends over 15 amino acids. The germline gives CDR1 KGHSH, CDR2 LQKENI. The CDR3 sequence is CASSPQGRPKETQYF. CDR3 bases: TGTGCCAGCTCACCACAGGGGAGACCTAAAGAGACCCAGTACTTC.

This clonotype was seen only a few times. The chain uses TRBV2 and TRBJ2-5; D could derive from TRBD1 or TRBD2 (7 bases each). The CDR3 is 13 residues long. The ends were cut back, 6 bases at V and 9 bases at J, with 17 bases in the middle. The germline CDR1 and CDR2 sequences are SNHLY and FYNNEI. CDR3 DNA sequence: TGTGCCAGCAGGAGGGACAGTGCGGGAGCCCAGTACTTC. Protein product: CASRRDSAGAQYF.

In this sample, this clonotype turned up a few times. The V gene is TRBV5-1, the J gene TRBJ2-7, with unresolved D. Trimming cost V 7 bases and J 3 bases, with 20 bases left between them. There are 15 residues in the CDR3. CDR1 is SGHRS, CDR2 YFSETQ, per germline. This CDR3 reads CASGAVSGQNYEQYF. The CDR3 bases are TGCGCCAGCGGAGCCGTTTCCGGGCAGAACTACGAGCAGTACTTC.